This is a list of T cell receptor beta chains from one sample in a study of T-cell memory formation after mild COVID-19. TCRdb re-called the 5' RACE reads through MiXCR, storing one row per CDR3 protein. Of about 420,000 distinct CDR3 sequences in the sample, about a quarter were seen once. The source material was PBMCs or a T cell subset sorted from them (not recorded which). The receptors derive from an adult woman who had mild COVID-19 (a few samples of this study predate the infection). Cell type and time point are not known. CDR3s include the opening cysteine and the closing phenylalanine or tryptophan. Fields, in order: clone size, J gene, V gene, CDR3 length, D gene, CDR3 DNA, CDR3 protein. The D gene is left open where the match is weak. Rows may omit the clone size; those that give it use once, few, many or a size class.

clone size: .; J gene: TRBJ2-4; V gene: TRBV12-3/TRBV12-4; CDR3 length: 16; D gene: TRBD2; CDR3 DNA: TGTGCCAGCAGTTCCACAGCGGGGCCCGTCAAAAACATTCAGTACTTC; CDR3 protein: CASSSTAGPVKNIQYF
clone size: few; J gene: TRBJ1-5; V gene: TRBV12-3/TRBV12-4; CDR3 length: 11; D gene: .; CDR3 DNA: TGTGCCAGCAGTTTTAGTCAGCCCCAGCATTTT; CDR3 protein: CASSFSQPQHF
clone size: few; J gene: TRBJ2-3; V gene: TRBV29-1; CDR3 length: 15; D gene: TRBD1; CDR3 DNA: TGCAGCGTTACAGTCGGACAGGGGGCAACAGATACGCAGTATTTT; CDR3 protein: CSVTVGQGATDTQYF
clone size: many; J gene: TRBJ2-3; V gene: TRBV7-9; CDR3 length: 16; D gene: .; CDR3 DNA: TGTGCCAGCAGCTTAGTGGCTAGCGTGGTGACAGATACGCAGTATTTT; CDR3 protein: CASSLVASVVTDTQYF
clone size: few; J gene: TRBJ2-7; V gene: TRBV30; CDR3 length: 14; D gene: .; CDR3 DNA: TGTGCCTGGAGGAGCTCTACAGGGCACTACGAGCAGTACTTC; CDR3 protein: CAWRSSTGHYEQYF
clone size: .; J gene: TRBJ2-5; V gene: TRBV2; CDR3 length: 14; D gene: .; CDR3 DNA: TGTGCCAGCACCTCGACCGGGATACAAGAGACCCAGTACTTC; CDR3 protein: CASTSTGIQETQYF
clone size: few; J gene: TRBJ2-3; V gene: TRBV11-1; CDR3 length: 15; D gene: TRBD2; CDR3 DNA: TGTGCCAGCAGCGCCGGACTAGCGGTCACAGATACGCAGTATTTT; CDR3 protein: CASSAGLAVTDTQYF
clone size: .; J gene: TRBJ2-7; V gene: TRBV27; CDR3 length: 16; D gene: TRBD2; CDR3 DNA: TGTGCCAGCAGTATCAGCGGTAGCGGGAGTATATGGGAGCAGTACTTC; CDR3 protein: CASSISGSGSIWEQYF
clone size: .; J gene: TRBJ1-2; V gene: TRBV5-1; CDR3 length: 14; D gene: TRBD1; CDR3 DNA: TGCGCCAGCAGCTCTTTACAGGGGGTCGGAGGCTACACCTTC; CDR3 protein: CASSSLQGVGGYTF
clone size: .; J gene: TRBJ2-5; V gene: TRBV10-3; CDR3 length: 13; D gene: .; CDR3 DNA: TGTGCCATCAGGGCAGGGACACAAGAGACCCAGTACTTC; CDR3 protein: CAIRAGTQETQYF
clone size: .; J gene: TRBJ2-1; V gene: TRBV12-3/TRBV12-4; CDR3 length: 14; D gene: .; CDR3 DNA: TGTGCCAGCAGTTTGTCCAGCTCCTACAATGAGCAGTTCTTC; CDR3 protein: CASSLSSSYNEQFF
clone size: .; J gene: TRBJ2-7; V gene: TRBV10-3; CDR3 length: 13; D gene: .; CDR3 DNA: TGTGCCACCGGGGACATCACCAGCAACGAGCAGTACTTC; CDR3 protein: CATGDITSNEQYF
clone size: many; J gene: TRBJ1-2; V gene: TRBV7-8; CDR3 length: 16; D gene: TRBD1; CDR3 DNA: TGTGCCAGCAGCTACGGGGACAGGGGGCGATACTATGGCTACACCTTC; CDR3 protein: CASSYGDRGRYYGYTF
clone size: few; J gene: TRBJ2-2; V gene: TRBV7-2; CDR3 length: 13; D gene: .; CDR3 DNA: TGTGCCAGCAGGGACGGCCAGACTTCAGAGCTGTTTTTT; CDR3 protein: CASRDGQTSELFF
clone size: few; J gene: TRBJ2-4; V gene: TRBV4-2; CDR3 length: 17; D gene: TRBD2; CDR3 DNA: TGTGCCAGCAGCCGTCGACTAGCGGGAGGTACCAAAAACATTCAGTACTTC; CDR3 protein: CASSRRLAGGTKNIQYF
clone size: many; J gene: TRBJ2-2; V gene: TRBV7-9; CDR3 length: 13; D gene: .; CDR3 DNA: TGTGCCACCCCGCCGGGTTACACCGGGGAGCTGTTTTTT; CDR3 protein: CATPPGYTGELFF
clone size: few; J gene: TRBJ2-7; V gene: TRBV20-1; CDR3 length: 16; D gene: TRBD1; CDR3 DNA: TGCAGTGCTAGAGCTATAAACCGGGACAGCACTTACGAGCAGTACTTC; CDR3 protein: CSARAINRDSTYEQYF
clone size: few; J gene: TRBJ2-7; V gene: TRBV5-6; CDR3 length: 15; D gene: .; CDR3 DNA: TGTGCCAGCAGCCTGCAGGCCCCGACCTCCTACGAGCAGTACTTC; CDR3 protein: CASSLQAPTSYEQYF
clone size: few; J gene: TRBJ1-1; V gene: TRBV6-6; CDR3 length: 16; D gene: TRBD1; CDR3 DNA: TGTGCCAGCAGTTACTCGCCGGGACAGGGGGACACTGAAGCTTTCTTT; CDR3 protein: CASSYSPGQGDTEAFF
clone size: few; J gene: TRBJ2-3; V gene: TRBV7-2; CDR3 length: 13; D gene: .; CDR3 DNA: TGTGCCAGCAGCCCATATAAGGGGGATACGCAGTATTTT; CDR3 protein: CASSPYKGDTQYF
clone size: .; J gene: TRBJ1-4; V gene: TRBV7-9; CDR3 length: 15; D gene: .; CDR3 DNA: TGTGCCAGCAGTCGACGACAGGCAGAAGTTGAAAAACTGTTTTTT; CDR3 protein: CASSRRQAEVEKLFF
clone size: few; J gene: TRBJ2-5; V gene: TRBV11-2; CDR3 length: 14; D gene: TRBD1; CDR3 DNA: TGTGCCAGCACCATCGACAGGGCCAGAGAGACCCAGTACTTC; CDR3 protein: CASTIDRARETQYF
clone size: few; J gene: TRBJ1-1; V gene: TRBV9; CDR3 length: 12; D gene: TRBD1; CDR3 DNA: TGTGCCAGCAGCGTCGGGACAGGGGAAGCTTTCTTT; CDR3 protein: CASSVGTGEAFF
clone size: .; J gene: TRBJ2-1; V gene: TRBV20-1; CDR3 length: 15; D gene: .; CDR3 DNA: TGCAGTGCTCGACCACTGAGTGGACAGTACAATGAGCAGTTCTTC; CDR3 protein: CSARPLSGQYNEQFF
clone size: .; J gene: TRBJ2-7; V gene: TRBV6-2/TRBV6-3; CDR3 length: 14; D gene: .; CDR3 DNA: TGTGCCAGCAGCCACACCGGGGACGGCTACGAGCAGTACTTC; CDR3 protein: CASSHTGDGYEQYF
clone size: .; J gene: TRBJ2-7; V gene: TRBV20-1; CDR3 length: 14; D gene: TRBD2; CDR3 DNA: TGCACCGCTTTAGTCGGCGGGAGGGGCTCCGAGCAGTACTTC; CDR3 protein: CTALVGGRGSEQYF
clone size: .; J gene: TRBJ1-4; V gene: TRBV7-2; CDR3 length: 14; D gene: TRBD1; CDR3 DNA: TGTGCCAGCAGCTTAGATGCAGGGGGCGAAAAACTGTTTTTT; CDR3 protein: CASSLDAGGEKLFF
clone size: few; J gene: TRBJ2-3; V gene: TRBV12-3/TRBV12-4; CDR3 length: 14; D gene: .; CDR3 DNA: TGTGCCAGCAGGCCGACAGGGAGGACAGATACGCAGTATTTT; CDR3 protein: CASRPTGRTDTQYF
clone size: .; J gene: TRBJ2-5; V gene: TRBV12-3/TRBV12-4; CDR3 length: 15; D gene: .; CDR3 DNA: TGTGCCAGCAGTTCCGGGAAGGGGATGGGGGAGACCCAGTACTTC; CDR3 protein: CASSSGKGMGETQYF
clone size: few; J gene: TRBJ1-1; V gene: TRBV29-1; CDR3 length: 14; D gene: .; CDR3 DNA: TGCAGCGCCGCCCTGACACTGATGAACACTGAAGCTTTCTTT; CDR3 protein: CSAALTLMNTEAFF
clone size: few; J gene: TRBJ2-3; V gene: TRBV20-1; CDR3 length: 14; D gene: .; CDR3 DNA: TGCAGTGCGTCCCAGGGAGCGGGCAGAGATACGCAGTATTTT; CDR3 protein: CSASQGAGRDTQYF
clone size: few; J gene: TRBJ2-3; V gene: TRBV24-1; CDR3 length: 15; D gene: .; CDR3 DNA: TGTGCCACCAGTGACTCTAGGCCCAGGGAGGATACGCAGTATTTT; CDR3 protein: CATSDSRPREDTQYF
clone size: few; J gene: TRBJ1-2; V gene: TRBV7-9; CDR3 length: 16; D gene: TRBD1; CDR3 DNA: TGTGCCAGCAGCTTTTCTTCAGGGGGGCTGGGCTATGGCTACACCTTC; CDR3 protein: CASSFSSGGLGYGYTF
clone size: .; J gene: TRBJ2-7; V gene: TRBV5-1; CDR3 length: 13; D gene: TRBD1; CDR3 DNA: TGCGCCAGCAGCTCGTGGGACAGCTACGAGCAGTACTTC; CDR3 protein: CASSSWDSYEQYF
clone size: few; J gene: TRBJ1-1; V gene: TRBV6-6; CDR3 length: 14; D gene: .; CDR3 DNA: TGTGCCAGCAGTTCACAGGGTAGCGACACTGAAGCTTTCTTT; CDR3 protein: CASSSQGSDTEAFF
clone size: few; J gene: TRBJ2-1; V gene: TRBV5-1; CDR3 length: 15; D gene: .; CDR3 DNA: TGCGCCAGCAGTGGGTCGGGGGACTTCTACAATGAGCAGTTCTTC; CDR3 protein: CASSGSGDFYNEQFF
clone size: .; J gene: TRBJ1-1; V gene: TRBV6-6; CDR3 length: 11; D gene: .; CDR3 DNA: TGTGCCAGCACCCTAAGGACAGAGGCTTTCTTT; CDR3 protein: CASTLRTEAFF
clone size: .; J gene: TRBJ1-6; V gene: TRBV6-5; CDR3 length: 17; D gene: .; CDR3 DNA: TGTGCCAGCAGTTACTCGGCGCTTAGCTCCTATAATTCACCCCTCCACTTT; CDR3 protein: CASSYSALSSYNSPLHF
clone size: once; J gene: TRBJ2-5; V gene: TRBV5-1; CDR3 length: 15; D gene: TRBD1; CDR3 DNA: TGCGCCAGCAGCCCCAAATCTGGGACAGGTGGGACCCAGTACTTC; CDR3 protein: CASSPKSGTGGTQYF
clone size: .; J gene: TRBJ2-5; V gene: TRBV4-3; CDR3 length: 15; D gene: .; CDR3 DNA: TGCGCCAGCAGCCAAGAGGGAGCGGTCCAGCGGACCCAGTACTTC; CDR3 protein: CASSQEGAVQRTQYF
clone size: few; J gene: TRBJ1-6; V gene: TRBV13; CDR3 length: 15; D gene: .; CDR3 DNA: TGTGCCAGCAGCTTAGGAGGGGGGGGTAATTCACCCCTCCACTTT; CDR3 protein: CASSLGGGGNSPLHF
clone size: .; J gene: TRBJ2-1; V gene: TRBV30; CDR3 length: 13; D gene: .; CDR3 DNA: TGTGCCTGGAGTGTACCAGCGAACAATGAGCAGTTCTTC; CDR3 protein: CAWSVPANNEQFF
clone size: .; J gene: TRBJ1-2; V gene: TRBV12-3/TRBV12-4; CDR3 length: 14; D gene: .; CDR3 DNA: TGTGCCAGCAGTGGGCACGGGGTTAACTATGGCTACACCTTC; CDR3 protein: CASSGHGVNYGYTF
clone size: few; J gene: TRBJ2-5; V gene: TRBV5-1; CDR3 length: 15; D gene: .; CDR3 DNA: TGCGCCAGCAGCCTCCAGGGACCGGAGGGAGAGACCCAGTACTTC; CDR3 protein: CASSLQGPEGETQYF
clone size: .; J gene: TRBJ2-7; V gene: TRBV29-1; CDR3 length: 12; D gene: TRBD1; CDR3 DNA: TGCAGCGTTTTACAGGGACAGTACGAGCAGTACTTC; CDR3 protein: CSVLQGQYEQYF
clone size: .; J gene: TRBJ2-7; V gene: TRBV20-1; CDR3 length: 14; D gene: TRBD2; CDR3 DNA: TGCAGTGCTAGAGATGGGGGGGGAAGAGAAGAGCAGTACTTC; CDR3 protein: CSARDGGGREEQYF
clone size: .; J gene: TRBJ2-3; V gene: TRBV5-1; CDR3 length: 16; D gene: .; CDR3 DNA: TGCGCCAGCAGCCCGTCACTTGTGGGGGTCACAGATACGCAGTATTTT; CDR3 protein: CASSPSLVGVTDTQYF
clone size: .; J gene: TRBJ2-7; V gene: TRBV2; CDR3 length: 12; D gene: .; CDR3 DNA: TGTGCCAGCAGTGTCGAGGGCTACGAGCAGTACTTC; CDR3 protein: CASSVEGYEQYF
clone size: few; J gene: TRBJ2-7; V gene: TRBV19; CDR3 length: 14; D gene: .; CDR3 DNA: TGTGCCAGTACCCCATCGCGTGGGACCTACGAGCAGTACTTC; CDR3 protein: CASTPSRGTYEQYF
clone size: few; J gene: TRBJ1-1; V gene: TRBV29-1; CDR3 length: 18; D gene: TRBD1; CDR3 DNA: TGCAGCGTTGAAAAACGAGGGTATCAGGGGGCGGTCGACACTGAAGCTTTCTTT; CDR3 protein: CSVEKRGYQGAVDTEAFF
clone size: few; J gene: TRBJ2-5; V gene: TRBV4-2; CDR3 length: 18; D gene: TRBD2; CDR3 DNA: TGTGCCAGCAGCCAAGAGGGGACTAGCGGGAGCTTAGCAGAGACCCAGTACTTC; CDR3 protein: CASSQEGTSGSLAETQYF
clone size: few; J gene: TRBJ2-2; V gene: TRBV5-1; CDR3 length: 15; D gene: TRBD2; CDR3 DNA: TGCGCCAGCAGCTTGTCGTCGGGGGGAACCGGGGAGCTGTTTTTT; CDR3 protein: CASSLSSGGTGELFF
clone size: few; J gene: TRBJ2-1; V gene: TRBV10-3; CDR3 length: 17; D gene: TRBD2; CDR3 DNA: TGTGCCATCTTAGCTCGGGAGGGCTTAAACTCCTACAATGAGCAGTTCTTC; CDR3 protein: CAILAREGLNSYNEQFF
clone size: .; J gene: TRBJ1-5; V gene: TRBV12-3/TRBV12-4; CDR3 length: 14; D gene: .; CDR3 DNA: TGTGCCAGCAGTTTCCAGGGGAGCAATCAGCCCCAGCATTTT; CDR3 protein: CASSFQGSNQPQHF